A single sample is the source of the 10 T cell receptor delta chains below, sequenced in a study of TRDV2 sequences in healthy donors. TCRdb re-identified clones in the PCR reads via CATT. The sample consists of more than 2,000 delta-chain clones, less than 65% of them appearing once. The sequencing input was Vd2+ gamma-delta T cells from blood. These receptors originate from a human donor in good health.

This chain connects TRDV2 to TRDJ1; 13 bases are a match to TRDD3. Germline CDR1 is GEAIGNYY and CDR2 is EKD. The CDR3 extends over 19 amino acids. Trimming cost V 0 bases and J 0 bases; bases outside gene matches: 9. In DNA, the CDR3 is TGTGCCTGTGACACCTTACTGGGGGATACGTTAGGGGACACCGATAAACTCATCTTT. Protein: CACDTLLGDTLGDTDKLIF.

This clone was recorded once. The rearrangement uses TRDV2 and TRDJ1; 9 bases align to TRDD3. The length of the CDR3 is 14 residues. Germline-derived CDR1 and CDR2 are GEAIGNYY and EKD. V gave up 4 bases and J gave up 4 bases; unmatched junction bases: 6. CDR3 coding DNA: TGTGCCTGTGAACTACTGGGGGACGACGATAAACTCATCTTT. This translates into CACELLGDDDKLIF.

The chain employs TRDV2 and TRDJ1; TRDD3 agrees at 11 bases. Per germline, CDR1 GEAIGNYY and CDR2 EKD. V lost 3 bases, J lost 3 bases, and 8 bases stayed unmatched. The CDR3 extends over 16 amino acids. The CDR3 nucleotides are TGTGCCTGTGACCCTCTGGGGGATACCGGGGCCGATAAACTCATCTTT. Protein: CACDPLGDTGADKLIF.

This chain joins TRDV2 and TRDJ1; tentatively, D is TRDD3 (5 bases). The CDR3 contains 15 residues. The ends were cut back, 3 bases at V and 0 bases at J, with 13 bases in the middle. Germline-derived CDR1 and CDR2 are GEAIGNYY and EKD. The CDR3 region is CACDGLAGDTDKLIF. For the CDR3, the DNA is TGTGCCTGTGACGGATTAGCGGGGGACACCGATAAACTCATCTTT.

The V gene is TRDV2, the J gene TRDJ3; 7 bases match TRDD3. V lost 3 bases to trimming and J lost 0 bases; unmatched junction nucleotides: 10. The CDR3 extends over 19 amino acids. Germline CDR1 is GEAIGNYY and CDR2 is EKD. CDR3 in DNA: TGTGCCTGTGACCGAGTACTGGGGTCAAGCTCCTGGGACACCCGACAGATGTTTTTC. Protein sequence: CACDRVLGSSSWDTRQMFF.

The table lists this clone with a few counts. The rearrangement joins TRDV2 to TRDJ1; the match to TRDD3 covers 13 bases. Germline values: CDR1 GEAIGNYY, CDR2 EKD. The ends lost 5 bases at V and 5 bases at J; junction bases unmatched: 10. The CDR3 spans 16 residues. The CDR3 coding sequence is TGTGCCTGTGTTCGACTGGGGGATACGCAGGGGGATAAACTCATCTTT. It yields the protein CACVRLGDTQGDKLIF.

The V and J genes are TRDV2 and TRDJ1; D might be TRDD3 (6 bases). V was pared by 0 bases and J by 0 bases, with 22 bases between. The CDR3 has 19 amino acids. Looked up from germline, CDR1 is GEAIGNYY and CDR2 is EKD. The CDR3 DNA sequence: TGTGCCTGTGACACCGTCCTATCCCCTGGGGACTCCTACACCGATAAACTCATCTTT. This gives the protein CACDTVLSPGDSYTDKLIF.

This clone was counted a few times. This rearrangement joins TRDV2 to TRDJ3; D is unresolved. Looked up from germline, CDR1 is GEAIGNYY and CDR2 is EKD. V was shortened by 0 bases and J by 2 bases, with 13 bases between the two germline ends. The CDR3 loop spans 18 amino acids. CDR3 DNA sequence: TGTGCCTGTGACACCGTGAATGGCGGACCCTGGGACACCCGACAGATGTTTTTC. Translating it yields CACDTVNGGPWDTRQMFF.

For this clone: Other DNA sequences in this sample translate to the same CDR3. The chain links TRDV2 to TRDJ3, with 13 bases that match TRDD3. The J segment lost 0 bases and the V segment lost 4 bases, leaving 5 bases of the junction unmatched. The germline V gene has CDR1 GEAIGNYY and CDR2 EKD. The CDR3 runs 19 residues. CDR3 amino acids: CACDTGGYGSSWDTRQMFF. The CDR3 DNA follows: TGTGCCTGTGATACTGGGGGATACGGGAGCTCCTGGGACACCCGACAGATGTTTTTC.

The chain combines TRDV2 with TRDJ1; the match to TRDD3 covers 12 bases. V was clipped by 2 bases and J by 4 bases; unmatched bases: 28. Germline CDR1 and CDR2: GEAIGNYY and EKD. The CDR3 contains 23 residues. The CDR3 coding sequence is TGTGCCTGTGACATGGTCGGAACAAAAGCCCTACTGGGGGATACCCCCCAGAACGATAAACTCATCTTT. Residues: CACDMVGTKALLGDTPQNDKLIF.